One sample yielded the 11 T cell receptor beta chains listed below, sequenced in a study of T cells after yellow fever vaccination. TCRdb fed the 5' RACE reads into MiXCR, producing one record per CDR3 protein. The sample shows hundreds of thousands of distinct CDR3 sequences, approximately 13% of them seen only once. The material sequenced was PBMCs, taken on the day of the yellow fever booster vaccination. The source is a young man who received the YFV17D yellow fever vaccine.

This clonotype appeared a few times. This CDR3 is missing its conserved last phenylalanine or tryptophan, likely due to a read error. The DNA is omitted, as the CDR3 cannot be located on it reliably, and the CDR3 follows TCRdb's listing. This sequence joins TRBV23-1 and TRBJ2-7; the DNA was not used to check the table's D call, TRBD1. TRBV23-1 has ORF status, its function being uncertain. The CDR3 spans 13 amino acids, including both terminal residues. Here the CDR3 reads CASSYYSGTRLLS.

The gene calls are TRBV5-4 and TRBJ2-7, with 9 bases fitting TRBD1. V dropped 4 bases and J dropped 5; count of bases not matched to a gene: 4. This CDR3 has 13 amino acids. From germline, CDR1 is SGHNT and CDR2 YYREEE (reference sequence). For the CDR3, the DNA is TGTGCCAGCAGCAAGGACAGGGGCGACGAGCAGTACTTC. Its protein is CASSKDRGDEQYF.

A few counts support this clonotype. This rearrangement joins TRBV9 to TRBJ2-7; a possible D gene is TRBD1 (5 bases). Germline V gives CDR1 SGDLS, CDR2 YYNGEE. The CDR3 has 15 amino acids. The ends were cut back, 0 bases at V and 6 bases at J, with 16 bases in the middle. The CDR3 DNA reads TGTGCCAGCAGCGTAGGAACCTCGGGCCAGGGCGAGCAGTACTTC. Translation gives CASSVGTSGQGEQYF.

This clonotype was seen only a few times. This sequence joins TRBV7-2 and TRBJ2-7; a weak D match, TRBD1 (6 bases). V lost 5 bases and J 0 bases, leaving 11 bases between the germline ends. This CDR3 comprises 14 residues. Germline V gene lookup returns CDR1 SGHTA and CDR2 FQGNSA. CDR3 DNA sequence: TGTGCCAGCAGCGCCGGGACAAACTCCTACGAGCAGTACTTC. It specifies CASSAGTNSYEQYF.

This clonotype was observed a handful of times. The chain joins TRBV27 to TRBJ2-1; 14 bases match TRBD2. CDR3 length: 16 residues. CDR1 is MNHEY, CDR2 SMNVEV, per germline (reference sequence). Trimming removed 3 bases from V and 9 bases from J; junction bases left unmatched: 7. The CDR3 nucleotides read TGTGCCAGCAGTTTCGTAGGACTAGCGGGAGGTAGTGAGCAGTTCTTC. Its protein product is CASSFVGLAGGSEQFF.

The chain employs TRBV18 and TRBJ2-3, with D possibly being TRBD1 (6 bases). The CDR3 is 14 amino acids. CDR1 is KGHSH, CDR2 LQKENI, per germline. V was shortened by 7 bases and J by 0 bases, with 11 bases between the two germline ends. CDR3 DNA sequence: TGTGCCAGCTTTGGGGGCTCGAGCACAGATACGCAGTATTTT. It is translated as CASFGGSSTDTQYF.

This clonotype was seen more than once but under ten times. The chain has TRBV9 and TRBJ1-6; D possibly corresponds to TRBD1 (5 bases). V gave up 8 bases and J gave up 10 bases, with 16 bases separating them. The CDR3 is 13 amino acids. CDR1 is SGDLS, CDR2 YYNGEE, per germline. CDR3 protein: CASNQGANSPLHF. In DNA, the CDR3 is TGTGCCAGTAACCAGGGTGCCAACTCACCCCTCCACTTT.

This chain links TRBV9 with TRBJ2-2; TRBD1 matches at 9 bases. J lost 8 bases, V lost 4 bases, and 9 bases had no gene match. CDR3 length equals 15 residues. CDR1 is SGDLS and CDR2 is YYNGEE in the germline V gene. CDR3 in amino acids: CASSPQGAGVGELFF. In DNA form, the CDR3 reads TGTGCCAGCAGCCCACAGGGGGCGGGCGTTGGGGAGCTGTTTTTT.

This clonotype was detected a few times. The rearrangement joins TRBV14 to TRBJ1-6; 8 bases line up with TRBD1. Germline V gene sequence: CDR1 SGHDN, CDR2 FVKESK. V was pared by 4 bases and J by 8 bases, with 1 base of the junction left unmatched. This CDR3 is 13 amino acids long. CDR3 DNA sequence: TGTGCCAGCAGCCTGACAGGGGATTCACCCCTCCACTTT. It is translated as CASSLTGDSPLHF.

This clonotype was counted at least ten times. The chain combines TRBV9 with TRBJ2-5; TRBD2 agrees at 9 bases. J lost 4 bases, V lost 0 bases, and 4 bases had no gene match. This CDR3 spans 15 amino acids. Germline loops: CDR1 SGDLS, CDR2 YYNGEE. The CDR3 spells CASSVGSGRRETQYF. The CDR3 DNA reads TGTGCCAGCAGCGTAGGTAGCGGGAGAAGAGAGACCCAGTACTTC. Filled out from reference TRBV9 and TRBJ2-5, the complete variable domain reads DSGVTQTPKHLITATGQRVTLRCSPRSGDLSVYWYQQSLDQGLQFLIQYYNGEERAKGNILERFSAQQFPDLHSELNLSSLELGDSALYFCASSVGSGRRETQYFGPGTRLLVL.

This chain joins TRBV7-2 and TRBJ2-2; TRBD2 matches at 10 bases. The ends lost 3 bases at V and 4 bases at J; junction bases unmatched: 8. CDR1 and CDR2 (germline): SGHTA, FQGNSA. This CDR3 has 17 residues. In DNA, the CDR3 is TGTGCCAGCAGCTTCTTCAAACTAGCGGGGCTCACCGGGGAGCTGTTTTTT. Amino acid sequence: CASSFFKLAGLTGELFF. Based on the CDR3 plus reference TRBV7-2 and TRBJ2-2, the full variable domain is GAGVSQSPSNKVTEKGKDVELRCDPISGHTALYWYRQSLGQGLEFLIYFQGNSAPDKSGLPSDRFSAERTGGSVSTLTIQRTQQEDSAVYLCASSFFKLAGLTGELFFGEGSRLTVL.